The entry below describes one T cell receptor (beta chain). Antigen unknown. These data originate in a study of cytomegalovirus exposure and HLA in healthy donors. The study's findings and limits: Through in vitro validation, a few CMV-associated chains were shown to be specific for CMV antigens. When a later analysis compared HLA-associated TCR beta chains with equally common others, the HLA-associated chains turned out to be more clonally expanded and to have lower generation probabilities.

Vbeta (60) and Jbeta (13) primers were used in the PCR. Clones were sequenced by immunoSEQ multiplex PCR, and TCRdb holds only the in-frame ones, with some missing. The data contain 150,000 to 200,000 clones, over 75% of them singletons. The germline CDR1 and CDR2 sequences are MNHNY and SVGAGI (reference sequence). This CDR3 region has 15 residues. Trimming removed 5 bases from V and 2 bases from J; junction bases left unmatched: 4. This clonotype was sampled from a young man in good health and CMV-seropositive. Sequencing was carried out using PBMCs. The rearrangement links TRBV6-6 to TRBJ2-2; the match to TRBD1 covers 8 bases. This chain's CDR3 is CASSRTGLNTGELFF. The DNA of the CDR3 is TGTGCCAGCAGTCGGACAGGGCTCAACACCGGGGAGCTGTTTTTT.